This entry concerns a single TCR beta chain. This receptor's antigen is unknown. One base away there is no much larger clone; base qualities are not given. This sample was included in a study of cytomegalovirus exposure and HLA in healthy donors (TCRdb year 2017). Study-level background: An earlier analysis of roughly 610 of the donors reported over 250 Gb of sequence data and 95 million to 140 million unique TCR beta sequences obtained from about 180 million T cells. An early release that covered about 600 HLA-typed donors contained approximately 300 gigabases of sequencing data and about 84 million unique TCR sequences. Among the approximately 420 genotyped donors, around 79% belonged to the genetic ancestry cluster associated with self-reported Caucasian donors. The study aimed to test whether signatures of past pathogen exposure could be identified by cataloging public T cell receptors. Using immunosequencing, the study profiled T cell repertoires from 500 to 800 subjects and related those repertoires to cytomegalovirus serostatus. A separate validation cohort of approximately 130 different subjects was used in addition to the approximately 700-subject first cohort. To predict cytomegalovirus infection status, the study combined high-throughput TCR immunosequencing, statistical association of individual TCRs with disease status, and machine learning. A later analysis re-analyzed previously published TCR beta repertoires from 660 or so donors and added high-resolution HLA genotyping to study TCR occurrence patterns. Rather than using new phenotypic data, the later analysis identified candidate immune exposures from TCR beta sequences and from how often those sequences occurred across donors. An earlier analysis of roughly 600 of the donors used high-throughput TCR beta sequencing to judge whether each TCR beta V gene segment behaved as functional or pseudogenic. Alongside the repertoire data, information on donor age, sex, ethnicity and CMV serostatus was compiled. Genome-wide SNP genotypes for about 65% of the 666 donors were used in a later genetic analysis, which treated that subset as a discovery cohort. All discovery cohort repertoires had been generated using a single sequencing platform. HLA typing included class I and class II loci at four-digit resolution. Typing coverage varied by locus: about 620-630 donors for A, B, C, DRB1 and DQB1; roughly 560 for DQA1; approximately 570 for DPA1; under 490 for DPB1. Five DR-DQ haplotypes were treated as single units for association and clustering because of strong linkage in the cohort. Among about 400 genotyped donors of the cohort, an average of roughly 230,000 unique TCR beta nucleotide sequences was sequenced per donor, of which about 18% were non-productive. Results and caveats for the whole study, not just this receptor: In a later analysis, the rate of TCR association differed among HLA loci, with DRB1 alleles having the most associated TCRs and HLA-C alleles having the fewest. HLA typing was unavailable for some donors at each locus, so association tests used only the typed subset. According to a later analysis, most CMV-associated TCR beta chains appeared to be HLA-restricted, and the HLA associations seemed to be driven largely by CMV exposure. Linkage disequilibrium might explain the correlated functional status among segregating V segments, but an unknown experimental factor could not be excluded. In an earlier analysis of about 600 of the donors, most TCR beta V segments appeared in productive rearrangements about 87% or about 30% of the time, broadly matching IMGT annotations. A further reported finding was that TCR beta sequences accurately predicted the HLA-A and HLA-B alleles for most subjects in the first cohort. Because counts were too low, fewer than 20 rarely observed V segments, including chromosome 9 orphons, were excluded from the earlier analysis of several hundred of the donors. While some public TCRs were present in many individuals, most TCR sequences turned up only very rarely across donors. Cytomegalovirus status was reported to be diagnosed by the classifier with high specificity and sensitivity in both the original and validation cohorts. A later genetic analysis reported fewer N-insertions in productive TCRs among donors in an Asian-associated ancestry cluster than the approximately 700-donor mean. The cohort was sequenced for TCR beta chains only, and without alpha or paired-chain data the features that could be detected were limited. Immune exposure information for the cohort was limited to CMV serostatus. The 87-base-pair reads could not distinguish some IMGT-functional V segments, including TRBV6-2 and TRBV6-3, so those segments were excluded. A cluster of highly shared sequence variants was judged likely to represent a technical artifact of the sequencing pipeline. In a later genetic analysis, a missense DCLRE1C variant was associated with V-gene and J-gene trimming of TCR beta chains, and the association was replicated in an independent cohort. The authors suggested that the approach could potentially be generalized to other disease states and immunological phenotypes. Three of the identified cytomegalovirus-associated TCR beta chains were confirmed in vitro to be specific for cytomegalovirus antigens. In a later analysis, more than 15,000 TCR beta sequences were associated with specific HLA alleles at a false discovery rate of 0.05. In a later analysis, several top co-occurrence clusters were reported to appear linked to parvovirus B19, influenza, CMV and Epstein-Barr virus. Roughly uniform sequencing depth across donors was assumed in presence/absence analyses, although this assumption may not hold. Strong co-occurrence of HLA alleles, especially DR and DQ, made assigning TCR associations to individual alleles difficult. A total of fewer than 200 TCR beta chains were listed by the study as associated with cytomegalovirus. Compared with equally common non-associated chains, HLA-associated TCR beta chains in a later analysis were more clonally expanded and had lower generation probabilities.

The library was produced with the immunoSEQ multiplex PCR assay. For the multiplex PCR, a mixture combining 60 forward primers for TCR Vbeta segments and 13 reverse primers for TCR Jbeta segments was used. The CDR3 region of rearranged TCR beta genes was amplified from genomic DNA by a multiplex PCR assay. On the Illumina HiSeq System, the amplified TCR beta libraries were sequenced as 87-base-pair reads. The paper's processing steps were these. A later analysis tallied 80 million to 95 million unique TCR beta chains across the 550 to 850 repertoires, and about 10 million of those chains were shared by two or more donors. A nearest-neighbor algorithm error-corrected the raw reads and collapsed the reads into unique sequences, merging closely related sequences to remove PCR and sequencing errors. To assign V, D and J gene segments, CDR3 sequences were aligned to IMGT reference sequences. Each retained sequence needed at least a six-nucleotide match to both a V gene segment and a J gene segment. A rearrangement counted as productive if the CDR3 had no stop codons and remained in frame with V and J, and every other rearrangement counted as non-productive. CDR3 was defined by IMGT convention, running from the second conserved V-encoded cysteine to the conserved J-encoded phenylalanine. Sequences without an unambiguous match to a single V gene segment were excluded from the earlier analysis of a few hundred of the donors. An earlier analysis of 500 to 600 of the donors classified V segments as functional when productive rearrangements were above 56.7% and as segregating when the standard deviation between donors was above 5%. To diagnose cytomegalovirus status from the catalog of TCR beta chain sequences, a statistical classification framework was built. V and J gene assignment, in a later analysis, came from comparing TCR nucleotide sequences with IMGT/GENE-DB human TR gene sequences. A later analysis assigned CDR3 sequences and most-parsimonious VDJ recombination scenarios with the TCRdist pipeline. In a later analysis, each TCR beta chain was defined by its CDR3 amino acid sequence together with its V-gene family, and reads without a unique V-gene family were excluded. A later analysis removed 592 highly shared, low-generation-probability nucleotide sequences to deal with suspected cross-contamination and a sequencing artifact. A later analysis calculated a clonal expansion index for each public chain from normalized within-repertoire ranks of inferred template counts. In a later analysis, generation probabilities were computed with a VDJ recombination model fitted to out-of-frame rearrangements, and the resulting probabilities were checked against IGoR. A later analysis scored TCR-TCR, TCR-HLA and TCR-CMV co-occurrence with hypergeometric tests, applying a repertoire-size bias correction to TCR pairs. A later analysis estimated false discovery rates by permuting HLA or CMV assignments 20 times. In a later analysis, co-occurring TCRs were grouped with DBSCAN, and TCRdist sequence similarity was added when clustering was performed within HLA-allele-positive subsets. Repertoires with fewer than 30,000 or more than 120,000 public chains, plus five repertoires with anomalous nucleotide sharing, were excluded from co-occurrence clustering. The source is immuneACCESS, and TCRdb retained only in-frame sequences with V and J called. Part of the clones is not carried over; for the studies checked, unresolved V genes explain less than half of this, and the remainder is unexplained. The V and J calls and the clone size are those of that table, but D and trimming were determined from the DNA. The sample table contains roughly 150,000 clones; only one count was recorded for around four fifths of them. Around 1.6% of the sample rests with the top ten.

From its cysteine to its phenylalanine, the CDR3 spans 15 amino acids. The kept DNA is CDR3 alone, 45 bases in frame from the first base. For CDR1 and CDR2, the germline V gene lists MDHEN and SYDVKM. After removal of 1 base from V and 3 bases from J, the junction retains 4 bases not matched to a gene. The cohort comprised under 700 healthy bone marrow donors. Cohort members were all nominally healthy when sampled, although unrecorded immune exposures were likely present. The donor was CMV seronegative and was included in the group of a few hundred seronegative cohort members. Each donor provided a peripheral blood sample, and peripheral blood mononuclear cells were used for TCR beta sequencing. Genomic DNA was extracted from the blood cell samples with the Qiagen DNeasy Blood Extraction Kit.

In this chain, TRBV28 is recombined with TRBJ2-5, with 8 central nucleotides matching TRBD2. The sequence was obtained from a woman aged 18-29 years in good health and CMV-seronegative. Specimen: PBMCs. At the DNA level, the sequence is TGTGCCAGCAGTTTATTGTGGCGGGGGGAAGAGACCCAGTACTTC. The encoded protein is CASSLLWRGEETQYF.